Following are 22 T cell receptor beta chains from one sample sequenced in a study of monozygotic twins with inflammatory bowel disease. Reanalyzing the 5' RACE reads, TCRdb keeps one entry per CDR3 protein, without DNA. The sample spans about 450,000 distinct CDR3 sequences; the ten largest clones claim approximately 2.4%. Sequences were obtained from blood. All receptors come from a human donor with ulcerative colitis or Crohn's disease, or a healthy co-twin of an affected twin (not recorded which).

CDR3 region: CASMGGIQIEAFF. The chain uses TRBV7-2 and TRBJ1-1; absent DNA, TCRdb's TRBD1 call cannot be checked. The CDR3 runs to 13 residues. Germline lookup yields CDR1 SGHTA and CDR2 FQGNSA. The full variable domain, completed using reference TRBV7-2 and TRBJ1-1, is GAGVSQSPSNKVTEKGKDVELRCDPISGHTALYWYRQSLGQGLEFLIYFQGNSAPDKSGLPSDRFSAERTGGSVSTLTIQRTQQEDSAVYLCASMGGIQIEAFFGQGTRLTVV.

This chain connects TRBV6-1 to TRBJ1-4. CDR3 length: 14 amino acids. The germline CDR1 and CDR2 sequences are MNHNS and SASEGT. CDR3 amino acids: CASSEGDGPWKLFF.

The chain recombines TRBV20-1 with TRBJ2-1; TCRdb outputs TRBD2, but without DNA this stays unchecked. Germline CDR1 is DFQATT and CDR2 is SNEGSKA (reference sequence). The CDR3 is 17 residues long. The CDR3: CSAPGTSGGSSYNEQFF.

This chain connects TRBV5-1 to TRBJ2-2. The CDR3 runs to 13 residues. Per the germline V gene, CDR1 is SGHRS and CDR2 is YFSETQ. The CDR3 here is CASSLGQTGELFF.

The chain links TRBV30 to TRBJ1-4; with no DNA, the TCRdb D assignment of TRBD1 cannot be verified. In germline, CDR1 is GTSNPN, CDR2 SVGIG (reference sequence). CDR3 size: 15 residues. CDR3 sequence: CAWSVLGGLHEKLFF. The full variable domain, with the rest looked up from reference TRBV30 and TRBJ1-4, is SQTIHQWPATLVQPVGSPLSLECTVEGTSNPNLYWYRQAAGRGLQLLFYSVGIGQISSEVPQNLSASRPQDRQFILSSKKLLLSDSGFYLCAWSVLGGLHEKLFFGSGTQLSVL.

The V and J genes are TRBV5-1 and TRBJ1-2; with no DNA, the TCRdb D assignment of TRBD1 cannot be verified. Germline V gives CDR1 SGHRS, CDR2 YFSETQ. The CDR3 loop spans 12 amino acids. The CDR3 sequence: CASSLTGEGYTF.

The rearrangement joins TRBV7-2 to TRBJ1-1; TCRdb names TRBD1, which stays unverified in the absence of DNA. The length of the CDR3 is 13 residues. Germline CDR1 and CDR2: SGHTA and FQGNSA. The CDR3 region is CASRRQTNTEAFF.

V is TRBV6-5 and J is TRBJ1-6; TCRdb designates TRBD1, a call that cannot be tested without DNA. CDR1 is MNHEY and CDR2 is SVGAGI in the germline V gene. This CDR3 is 14 amino acids long. The CDR3 here is CASRLDRVASPLHF.

The gene calls are TRBV7-2 and TRBJ1-1. The CDR3 loop spans 14 amino acids. Germline V gene data show CDR1 as SGHTA and CDR2 as FQGNSA. The CDR3: CASSPQGRETEAFF.

V usage is TRBV7-2 and J usage is TRBJ2-7. This CDR3 has 11 residues. CDR1 and CDR2 from the germline V gene are SGHTA and FQGNSA. The CDR3 loop is CASSLAVEQYF. The full variable domain, with the rest looked up from reference TRBV7-2 and TRBJ2-7, is GAGVSQSPSNKVTEKGKDVELRCDPISGHTALYWYRQSLGQGLEFLIYFQGNSAPDKSGLPSDRFSAERTGGSVSTLTIQRTQQEDSAVYLCASSLAVEQYFGPGTRLTVT.

The chain couples TRBV12-3 or TRBV12-4 to TRBJ1-1; TCRdb's assignment of TRBD1 cannot be checked, as there is no DNA. The CDR3 loop spans 13 amino acids. CDR3 sequence: CASRQGWNTEAFF.

V usage is TRBV20-1 and J usage is TRBJ2-7. CDR1 and CDR2 from the germline V gene are DFQATT and SNEGSKA (reference sequence). This CDR3 is built from 14 residues. CDR3 loop: CSASPYPSSYEQYF.

The chain carries TRBV5-1 and TRBJ2-5; TCRdb outputs TRBD2, but without DNA this stays unchecked. This CDR3 region has 15 residues. Germline-derived CDR1 and CDR2 are SGHRS and YFSETQ. The CDR3 protein is CASSAGTSGKETQYF.

J is TRBJ2-2 and V is TRBV4-3. CDR1 LGHNA and CDR2 YSLEER come from the germline V gene. The CDR3 contains 12 residues. CDR3 protein: CASSQTHGELFF.

The chain recombines TRBV15 with TRBJ2-3; there is no DNA to check the TCRdb D call of TRBD1. The CDR3 contains 21 residues. Germline V gene data show CDR1 as LNHNV and CDR2 as YYDKDF (reference sequence). CDR3 region: CATSRGPATGGVATSTDTQYF.

V gene TRBV7-9 combines with J gene TRBJ1-1. This CDR3 has 15 amino acids. Germline CDR1 and CDR2: SEHNR and FQNEAQ (reference sequence). This CDR3 is CASSLRAGRGTEAFF. Combining the CDR3 with reference TRBV7-9 and TRBJ1-1 gives the whole variable domain DTGVSQNPRHKITKRGQNVTFRCDPISEHNRLYWYRQTLGQGPEFLTYFQNEAQLEKSRLLSDRFSAERPKGSFSTLEIQRTEQGDSAMYLCASSLRAGRGTEAFFGQGTRLTVV.

The V call is TRBV7-9, the J call TRBJ2-7. Germline CDR1 and CDR2: SEHNR and FQNEAQ (reference sequence). The CDR3 contains 12 residues. The CDR3 loop reads CASSSEGYEQYF.

V is TRBV19 and J is TRBJ2-3. Germline V CDR1 and CDR2: LNHDA, SQIVND (reference sequence). CDR3 length: 15 amino acids. The CDR3 sequence is CASSMYGGSTDTQYF.

The gene calls are TRBV7-2 and TRBJ1-2; TCRdb proposes TRBD1, but this gene call is untestable without DNA. The CDR3 has 16 residues. Germline V gene sequence: CDR1 SGHTA, CDR2 FQGNSA. CDR3 amino acids: CASSQSGQVQGYGYTF.

The J gene is TRBJ2-2, the V gene TRBV7-2. This CDR3 is built from 13 residues. Germline assignment: CDR1 SGHTA and CDR2 FQGNSA. The CDR3: CASSLGRNGELFF.

The V gene is TRBV30, the J gene TRBJ2-3; TCRdb's D call, TRBD1, is unchecked because there is no DNA. The length of the CDR3 is 13 residues. Germline V gene data show CDR1 as GTSNPN and CDR2 as SVGIG (reference sequence). CDR3 in amino acids: CAWSGDSTDTQYF.

The chain combines TRBV19 with TRBJ1-2. The CDR3 spans 13 residues. Germline V gives CDR1 LNHDA, CDR2 SQIVND (reference sequence). CDR3 sequence: CASSDSGDYGYTF. The entire variable domain, with the rest obtained from reference TRBV19 and TRBJ1-2, is as follows: DGGITQSPKYLFRKEGQNVTLSCEQNLNHDAMYWYRQDPGQGLRLIYYSQIVNDFQKGDIAEGYSVSREKKESFPLTVTSAQKNPTAFYLCASSDSGDYGYTFGSGTRLTVV.